The present T cell receptor beta chain was sequenced within a study of T-cell reconstitution after alpha-beta-depleted transplantation in children. The V segment lost 0 bases and the J segment 4 bases; nucleotides outside the gene matches: 7. Germline lookup yields CDR1 LGHDT and CDR2 YNNKEL (reference sequence). The CDR3 has 16 residues. Unique molecular identifiers were built into the TCRbeta library. TCRdb reprocessed the PCR reads with MiXCR, giving one entry per CDR3 protein. The data contain roughly 300,000 distinct CDR3 sequences, 9% to 12% of them seen just once; the ten biggest clones take up 2% to 2.5%. This clonotype was detected only a few times.

The chain employs TRBV3-1 and TRBJ2-3; 7 bases fit TRBD2. This material consisted of PBMCs from the stem cell graft donor, taken from the stem cell graft. The source of this sequence is a human donor who donated a stem cell graft to a child with acute lymphoblastic leukemia. The CDR3 loop is CASSQEGTTPPDTQYF. In nucleotides, the CDR3 is TGTGCCAGCAGCCAAGAGGGGACTACCCCTCCAGATACGCAGTATTTT.